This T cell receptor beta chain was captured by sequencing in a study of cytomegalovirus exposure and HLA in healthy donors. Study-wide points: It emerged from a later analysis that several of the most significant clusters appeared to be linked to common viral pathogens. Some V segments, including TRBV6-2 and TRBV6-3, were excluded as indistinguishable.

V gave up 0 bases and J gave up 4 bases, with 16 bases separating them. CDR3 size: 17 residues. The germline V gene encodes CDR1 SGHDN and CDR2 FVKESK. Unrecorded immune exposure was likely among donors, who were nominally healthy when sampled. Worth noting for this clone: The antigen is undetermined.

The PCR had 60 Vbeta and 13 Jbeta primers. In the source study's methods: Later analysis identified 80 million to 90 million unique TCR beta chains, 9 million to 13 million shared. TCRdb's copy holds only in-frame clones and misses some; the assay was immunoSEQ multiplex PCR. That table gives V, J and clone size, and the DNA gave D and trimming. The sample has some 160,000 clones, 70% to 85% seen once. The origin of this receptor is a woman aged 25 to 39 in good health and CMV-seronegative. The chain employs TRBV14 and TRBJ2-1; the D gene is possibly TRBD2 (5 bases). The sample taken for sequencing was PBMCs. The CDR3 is CASSQDRQRRVYNEQFF. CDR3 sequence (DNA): TGTGCCAGCAGCCAAGATCGGCAGCGGCGGGTTTACAATGAGCAGTTCTTC.